This TCR beta chain was documented in a study of identical twins. Study findings and constraints: Interpretation of the results relied on cross-sectional statistical analysis and not on following the same donors. Zero-insertion results could be subject to partial confounding by invariant MAIT and iNKT cells.

The V gene lost 4 bases and the J gene lost 4 bases, with 5 bases spanning the gap. The germline V gene encodes CDR1 MNHEY and CDR2 SVGEGT. This CDR3 has 12 residues. As for this clonotype: Its matching antigen is unknown.

Template switching added a universal primer site; cDNA carried unique molecular identifiers. TCRdb analysed the 5' RACE reads with MiXCR anew, one entry per CDR3 protein. The repertoire has 550,000 to 700,000 distinct CDR3 sequences, just under 10% of them found once; the top ten carry around 3.2%. These same records also appear under a second study, on yellow fever vaccine responses in identical twins.

The specimen sequenced was PBMCs. The chain employs TRBV6-2 or TRBV6-3 and TRBJ2-1; D could derive from TRBD1 or TRBD2 (5 bases each). This clonotype was sampled from a young woman in good health. CDR3 sequence: CASSWGYNEQFF. The CDR3 DNA reads TGTGCCAGCAGTTGGGGGTACAATGAGCAGTTCTTC.